This paragraph reports one TCR beta chain. Its antigen is currently unknown. Looked up from germline, CDR1 is SGHTA and CDR2 is FQGNSA. V shed 5 bases and J 7 bases; nucleotides not matched to a gene: 12. The CDR3 consists of 16 residues. This entry is derived from a study of T cells in Graves' hyperthyroidism and ophthalmopathy. There were TCR beta CDR3 regions amplified from RNA transcripts. The HTBI primer set was used in a first-round RT-PCR of the TCR CDR3. Via MiXCR, TCRdb re-called the multiplex PCR reads, giving one row per CDR3 protein. Of around 420,000 distinct CDR3 sequences listed, about a sixth are singletons. Exclusion of a patient resulted from uncontrolled infection, other autoimmune disease, pregnancy or lactation. Study-wide results and caveats: Ophthalmopathy, as predicted by the model, came a median approximately 6.5 months after the prediction.

V is TRBV7-2 and J is TRBJ1-2, with 11 bases fitting TRBD1. The receptor's source is a woman under 30 with Graves' hyperthyroidism. Sequences were obtained from blood. The CDR3 here is CASSPRTGGAPTGYTF. The CDR3 DNA is TGTGCCAGCAGCCCTAGGACAGGGGGCGCACCTACTGGCTACACCTTC. The whole variable domain, filled in from reference TRBV7-2 and TRBJ1-2, reads GAGVSQSPSNKVTEKGKDVELRCDPISGHTALYWYRQSLGQGLEFLIYFQGNSAPDKSGLPSDRFSAERTGGSVSTLTIQRTQQEDSAVYLCASSPRTGGAPTGYTFGSGTRLTVV.